These 5 T cell receptor beta chains originate from one sample sequenced in a study of cytomegalovirus exposure and HLA in healthy donors. 13 Jbeta primers and 60 Vbeta primers were used for the PCR. Generated by immunoSEQ multiplex PCR, the TCRdb table keeps only in-frame clones and is missing some. The data contain around 150,000 clones, 80% to 90% of them singletons. Material for sequencing was PBMCs. These receptors all come from a man aged 18 to 29 in good health and CMV-seropositive.

This CDR3 reads CAWSRGQGGQPQHF. CDR3 DNA sequence: TGTGCCTGGTCCCGGGGACAGGGGGGTCAGCCCCAGCATTTT. The gene calls are TRBV30 and TRBJ1-5, with TRBD1 matching over 11 bases. This CDR3 comprises 14 residues. The V segment lost 5 bases and the J segment 6 bases; nucleotides outside the gene matches: 6. Germline CDR1 is GTSNPN and CDR2 is SVGIG (reference sequence).

The V gene is TRBV9, the J gene TRBJ1-2, with 7 bases lining up with TRBD1. Germline-derived CDR1 and CDR2 are SGDLS and YYNGEE. The CDR3 is made up of 15 amino acids. V lost 3 bases and J lost 4; bases outside the gene matches: 9. The CDR3 loop is CASSANPTGPYGYTF. CDR3 sequence (DNA): TGTGCCAGCAGCGCTAACCCGACAGGGCCCTATGGCTACACCTTC.

The genes are TRBV5-4 and TRBJ2-3; D is perhaps TRBD1 (5 bases). V was shortened by 4 bases and J by 1 base, with 13 bases between the two germline ends. This CDR3 has 15 residues. Germline lookup yields CDR1 SGHNT and CDR2 YYREEE (reference sequence). The CDR3 bases are TGTGCCAGCAGCCTATGGGCAGGGCGCACAGATACGCAGTATTTT. Its translation: CASSLWAGRTDTQYF. The full variable domain, rest sourced from reference TRBV5-4 and TRBJ2-3, is ETGVTQSPTHLIKTRGQQVTLRCSSQSGHNTVSWYQQALGQGPQFIFQYYREEENGRGNFPPRFSGLQFPNYSSELNVNALELDDSALYLCASSLWAGRTDTQYFGPGTRLTVL.

This sequence joins TRBV7-6 and TRBJ2-5; the D gene is possibly TRBD2 (5 bases). With 1 base removed from V and 4 bases from J, the gap between germline ends came to 13 bases. This CDR3 has 15 amino acids. Germline values: CDR1 SGHVS, CDR2 FNYEAQ. In DNA, the CDR3 is TGTGCCAGCAGCTTAGGAGGGTATGGAGGAGAGACCCAGTACTTC. Amino acids: CASSLGGYGGETQYF.

The chain combines TRBV10-3 with TRBJ2-1; 11 bases map to TRBD1. Germline assignment: CDR1 ENHRY and CDR2 SYGVKD. With V trimmed by 9 bases and J by 7 bases, 5 bases remained unmatched. The CDR3 is 13 amino acids. The CDR3 spells CAIRTGGGNEQFF. The CDR3 region has the DNA TGTGCCATACGGACAGGGGGCGGGAATGAGCAGTTCTTC.